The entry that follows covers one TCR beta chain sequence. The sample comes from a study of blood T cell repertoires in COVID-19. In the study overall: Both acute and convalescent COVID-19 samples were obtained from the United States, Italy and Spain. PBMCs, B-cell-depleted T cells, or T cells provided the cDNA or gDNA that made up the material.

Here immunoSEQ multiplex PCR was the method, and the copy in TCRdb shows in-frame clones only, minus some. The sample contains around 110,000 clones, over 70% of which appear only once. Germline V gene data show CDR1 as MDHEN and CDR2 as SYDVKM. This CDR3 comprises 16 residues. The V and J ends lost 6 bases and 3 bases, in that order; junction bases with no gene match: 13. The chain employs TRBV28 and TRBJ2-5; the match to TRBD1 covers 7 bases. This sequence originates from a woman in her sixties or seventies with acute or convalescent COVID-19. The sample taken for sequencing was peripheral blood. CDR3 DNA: TGTGCCAGCAGCCTTGGATCCCCTGGGACAGAAGAGACCCAGTACTTC. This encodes CASSLGSPGTEETQYF.